Presented here are 29 T cell receptor beta chains from one specimen sequenced in a study of blood T cell repertoires in COVID-19. The data were produced by immunoSEQ multiplex PCR, yet TCRdb's version contains in-frame clones alone and is incomplete. Here the sample spans around 300,000 clones, under 90% being singletons. Input material: PBMCs or T cells enriched from blood (not recorded which). These TCRs come from a woman aged 55-70 years who had recovered from COVID-19.

The V call is TRBV11-3, the J call TRBJ2-1; a possible D gene is TRBD1 (5 bases). This CDR3 is 14 amino acids long. Germline V gives CDR1 SGHNT, CDR2 YENEEA. Trimming left V 2 bases short and J 9 bases short, with 14 bases between. The CDR3: CASSLYRQGSEQFF. CDR3 in DNA: TGTGCCAGCAGCTTATACCGCCAGGGAAGTGAGCAGTTCTTC.

The V and J genes are TRBV30 and TRBJ1-6; TRBD1 is a possible D gene (5 bases). Germline V lookup: CDR1 GTSNPN, CDR2 SVGIG (reference sequence). The germline V and J ends were trimmed by 5 bases and 0 bases, with 11 bases remaining between them. There are 15 residues in the CDR3. DNA for the CDR3: TGTGCCTGGGCTGGCGGGGGCTCCTATAATTCACCCCTCCACTTT. Protein product: CAWAGGGSYNSPLHF.

The rearrangement uses TRBV7-2 and TRBJ1-5, with D unresolved. Trimming cost V 5 bases and J 4 bases, with 6 bases left between them. Germline assignment: CDR1 SGHTA and CDR2 FQGNSA. CDR3 length: 12 residues. DNA of the CDR3: TGTGCCAGCAGCCACTATAATCAGCCCCAGCATTTT. Translating gives CASSHYNQPQHF.

The chain links TRBV20-1 to TRBJ2-7; 7 nucleotides align to TRBD1. This CDR3 contains 11 residues. Per the germline V gene, CDR1 is DFQATT and CDR2 is SNEGSKA (reference sequence). The CDR3 bases are TGCAGCCAAGACAGGGCCTACGAGCAGTACTTC. Amino acids: CSQDRAYEQYF.

The chain joins TRBV14 to TRBJ1-1; no definite D call. This CDR3 has 14 amino acids. V lost 2 bases, J lost 3 bases, and 10 bases lay in between. Germline V gives CDR1 SGHDN, CDR2 FVKESK. The CDR3 protein is CASSQYEVDTEAFF. Here the CDR3 DNA reads TGTGCCAGCAGCCAATATGAGGTAGACACTGAAGCTTTCTTT.

The chain joins TRBV6-2 or TRBV6-3 to TRBJ2-5; tentative D call: TRBD2 (6 bases). V was clipped by 4 bases and J by 2 bases, with 20 bases between them. Germline-derived CDR1 and CDR2 are MNHEY and SVGEGT. There are 17 residues in the CDR3. CDR3 sequence (DNA): TGTGCCAGCAGTTCCCTAGCGACCCCTCGCCAACAAGAGACCCAGTACTTC. This codes for CASSSLATPRQQETQYF.

The chain links TRBV28 to TRBJ2-7; D may be TRBD1 (6 bases). The V gene's germline CDR1 is MDHEN and CDR2 SYDVKM. CDR3 length equals 13 residues. V was pared by 6 bases and J by 1 base, with 10 bases between. CDR3 sequence reads: CASRPTGSYEQYF. In DNA form, the CDR3 reads TGTGCCAGCAGACCAACAGGGTCCTACGAGCAGTACTTC.

The CDR3 bases are TGTGCCAGCATGGAGGGACCCCGTCAGCCCCAGCATTTT. Its protein is CASMEGPRQPQHF. The chain couples TRBV12-3 or TRBV12-4 to TRBJ1-5, with D perhaps matching TRBD1 (5 bases). V was pared by 7 bases and J by 6 bases, with 13 bases between. The CDR3 contains 13 residues.

This clone has a handful of counts. The chain recombines TRBV4-2 with TRBJ1-1; tentatively, D is TRBD1 (6 bases). Trimming removed 3 bases at V and 3 bases at J, with 11 bases between. Germline CDR1 LGHNA, CDR2 YNFKEQ. CDR3 length: 14 residues. Written as DNA, the CDR3 is TGTGCCAGCAGCCAGACAGGATATGACACTGAAGCTTTCTTT. Encoded protein: CASSQTGYDTEAFF.

The chain combines TRBV30 with TRBJ1-1; 8 bases line up with TRBD1. V trimming: 2 bases; J trimming: 4 bases; junction bases outside the gene matches: 3. This CDR3 comprises 13 residues. CDR1 and CDR2 (germline): GTSNPN, SVGIG (reference sequence). The CDR3 loop reads CAWSSTGATEAFF. CDR3 DNA: TGTGCCTGGAGTTCGACAGGGGCCACTGAAGCTTTCTTT.

The chain joins TRBV6-1 to TRBJ2-7, with D hard to call. The ends were cut back, 3 bases at V and 0 bases at J, with 6 bases in the middle. Germline V CDR1 and CDR2: MNHNS, SASEGT. The CDR3 contains 13 residues. This CDR3 reads CASSDHNSYEQYF. The CDR3 DNA sequence: TGTGCCAGCAGTGACCACAACTCCTACGAGCAGTACTTC.

V is TRBV9 and J is TRBJ2-2, with 8 bases lining up with TRBD1. The V segment lost 2 bases and the J segment 0 bases; nucleotides outside the gene matches: 3. This CDR3 region has 16 residues. Germline loops: CDR1 SGDLS, CDR2 YYNGEE. The CDR3 here is CASSVGQGSNTGELFF. The CDR3 DNA reads TGTGCCAGCAGCGTCGGACAGGGCTCGAACACCGGGGAGCTGTTTTTT.

The rearrangement links TRBV30 to TRBJ1-2; D might be TRBD1 (6 bases). CDR3 length: 13 residues. Germline CDR1 and CDR2: GTSNPN and SVGIG (reference sequence). Trimming cost V 5 bases and J 0 bases, with 10 bases left between them. CDR3 protein: CAWGRGTNYGYTF. CDR3 in DNA: TGTGCCTGGGGCAGGGGAACTAACTATGGCTACACCTTC.

J is TRBJ1-5 and V is TRBV12-3 or TRBV12-4; 8 positions agree with TRBD1. V lost 5 bases and J lost 5; bases outside the gene matches: 2. The CDR3 contains 13 residues. Here the CDR3 DNA reads TGTGCCAGCAGTCAGACAGGGGATCAGCCCCAGCATTTT. Translation: CASSQTGDQPQHF.

The chain uses TRBV3-1 (or the pseudogene TRBV3-2) and TRBJ1-1; D unclear. V was shortened by 0 bases and J by 7 bases, with 12 bases between the two germline ends. The CDR3 runs to 14 residues. Germline V gene lookup returns CDR1 LGHDT and CDR2 YNNKEL (reference sequence). This CDR3 reads CASSQDGELGEAFF. The CDR3 DNA is TGTGCCAGCAGCCAAGACGGGGAGTTGGGTGAAGCTTTCTTT.

This clone was detected only once. The chain uses TRBV19 and TRBJ1-2; D is unresolved. V lost 4 bases to trimming and J lost 0 bases, with 15 bases between them. CDR1 is LNHDA and CDR2 is SQIVND in the germline V gene (reference sequence). The CDR3 is 16 residues long. As DNA, the CDR3 is TGTGCCAGTAGTAACCCCTCTGGGCAACCTAACTATGGCTACACCTTC. It translates to CASSNPSGQPNYGYTF. Together with reference TRBV19 and TRBJ1-2, the CDR3 gives the full variable domain: DGGITQSPKYLFRKEGQNVTLSCEQNLNHDAMYWYRQDPGQGLRLIYYSQIVNDFQKGDIAEGYSVSREKKESFPLTVTSAQKNPTAFYLCASSNPSGQPNYGYTFGSGTRLTVV.

This rearrangement joins TRBV5-4 to TRBJ1-2; 7 bases agree with TRBD1. V shed 2 bases and J 3 bases; nucleotides not matched to a gene: 10. Per the germline V gene, CDR1 is SGHNT and CDR2 is YYREEE (reference sequence). The CDR3 sequence is 16 residues long. CDR3 DNA sequence: TGTGCCAGCAGCTTAAAGTCCGGGACAGCTGACTATGGCTACACCTTC. Translation: CASSLKSGTADYGYTF.

The genes are TRBV10-1 and TRBJ1-3; no clear D. CDR1 is WNHNN and CDR2 is SYGVQD in the germline V gene (reference sequence). This CDR3 spans 13 amino acids. The V end was cut by 3 bases, the J end by 2 bases, with 5 bases between. Here the CDR3 DNA reads TGCGCCAGCAGTGACAGTCCTGGAAACACCATATATTTT. Its protein is CASSDSPGNTIYF.

J is TRBJ2-1 and V is TRBV9; 7 bases map to TRBD1. The CDR3 is 15 amino acids. The J segment lost 4 bases and the V segment lost 0 bases, leaving 4 bases of the junction unmatched. Per germline, CDR1 SGDLS and CDR2 YYNGEE. For the CDR3, the DNA is TGTGCCAGCAGCGTAGAGGGGACAGTATACAATGAGCAGTTCTTC. Protein: CASSVEGTVYNEQFF.

V and J are TRBV5-1 and TRBJ1-1; D gene ambiguous. CDR3 length: 13 residues. V lost 0 bases and J 11 bases, leaving 14 bases between the germline ends. The germline V gene encodes CDR1 SGHRS and CDR2 YFSETQ. In DNA form, the CDR3 reads TGCGCCAGCAGCTTGGAAGTTCGCGATTCGGCTTTCTTT. This sequence encodes CASSLEVRDSAFF.

This rearrangement joins TRBV28 to TRBJ1-5; the D gene is possibly TRBD1 (6 bases). V gave up 5 bases and J gave up 5 bases, with 10 bases separating them. This CDR3 has 13 amino acids. Germline V CDR1 and CDR2: MDHEN, SYDVKM. The CDR3 DNA follows: TGTGCCAGCAGTACAGGGTGGGATCAGCCCCAGCATTTT. Protein sequence: CASSTGWDQPQHF.

J is TRBJ2-1 and V is TRBV14; D is perhaps TRBD2 (6 bases). There are 13 residues in the CDR3. With 1 base removed from V and 16 bases from J, the gap between germline ends came to 17 bases. Looked up from germline, CDR1 is SGHDN and CDR2 is FVKESK. The CDR3: CASSQAGVSLRFF. The CDR3 coding sequence is TGTGCCAGCAGCCAAGCGGGGGTATCTTTGCGTTTCTTC.

The V gene is TRBV19, the J gene TRBJ1-3; D not certain. This CDR3 region has 16 residues. Trimming left V 3 bases short and J 1 base short, with 13 bases between. The germline CDR1 and CDR2 sequences are LNHDA and SQIVND (reference sequence). CDR3 in DNA: TGTGCCAGTAGTATTTCCGACAACCTGTCTGGAAACACCATATATTTT. Translated: CASSISDNLSGNTIYF.

The gene calls are TRBV19 and TRBJ2-1; 11 bases are a match to TRBD2. CDR3 length: 15 residues. J lost 10 bases, V lost 4 bases, and 9 bases had no gene match. Per the germline V gene, CDR1 is LNHDA and CDR2 is SQIVND (reference sequence). The CDR3 DNA follows: TGTGCCAGTAGTAGTAGCGGGGGGGCTCAGGGAGAGCAGTTCTTC. Its protein product is CASSSSGGAQGEQFF. Based on the CDR3 plus reference TRBV19 and TRBJ2-1, the full variable domain is DGGITQSPKYLFRKEGQNVTLSCEQNLNHDAMYWYRQDPGQGLRLIYYSQIVNDFQKGDIAEGYSVSREKKESFPLTVTSAQKNPTAFYLCASSSSGGAQGEQFFGPGTRLTVL.

The rearrangement uses TRBV27 and TRBJ1-2; D ambiguous. The CDR3 runs 15 residues. Trimming cost V 6 bases and J 4 bases, with 18 bases left between them. CDR1 and CDR2 (germline): MNHEY, SMNVEV (reference sequence). CDR3 coding DNA: TGTGCCAGCAGAGAACGAACCGGCGGCTTCTATGGCTACACCTTC. It yields the protein CASRERTGGFYGYTF.

The chain carries TRBV7-3 and TRBJ2-7; D possibly corresponds to TRBD2 (6 bases). V dropped 5 bases and J dropped 3 bases, with 11 bases sitting between them. Germline loops: CDR1 SGHTA, CDR2 FQGTGA. This CDR3 has 13 amino acids. For the CDR3, the DNA is TGTGCCAGCAGCGCCGGGACTGGCTACGAGCAGTACTTC. Its translation: CASSAGTGYEQYF.

In DNA, the CDR3 is TGTGCCAGCAGTCGAGGGAGGGACACCATATATTTT. Its protein product is CASSRGRDTIYF. This rearrangement joins TRBV12-3 or TRBV12-4 to TRBJ1-3; D is uncertain. CDR3 length: 12 amino acids. Trimming left V 5 bases short and J 8 bases short, with 10 bases between.

This clone was detected once. The gene calls are TRBV19 and TRBJ2-2, with TRBD2 matching 8 bases. This CDR3 is 15 amino acids long. CDR1 and CDR2 from the germline V gene are LNHDA and SQIVND (reference sequence). After removal of 6 bases from V and 5 bases from J, the junction contained 8 bases not matched to a gene. For the CDR3, the DNA is TGTGCCAGTAGCCGGGGGGGTGCGTTAACCGGGGAGCTGTTTTTT. As protein: CASSRGGALTGELFF.

This clone was counted between two and nine times. This chain uses TRBV18 with TRBJ1-3; tentative D call: TRBD1 (6 bases). The CDR3 runs to 16 residues. Germline-derived CDR1 and CDR2 are KGHSH and LQKENI. The germline V and J ends were trimmed by 6 bases and 0 bases, with 15 bases remaining between them. The CDR3 sequence: CASSVTGPLSGNTIYF. In DNA form, the CDR3 reads TGTGCCAGCTCCGTGACAGGCCCCCTCTCTGGAAACACCATATATTTT.